This entry is about one TCR beta chain. This clonotype has ten or more counts. The clone's antigen remains unknown. Base-call qualities are not available, and no considerably larger clone is one nucleotide away. Sequenced using an Illumina HiSeq 2500. TCR beta libraries were prepared by quantitative 5'-RACE with molecular barcodes. The published analysis was carried out like this. Disease-linked TCR variants were identified with a new computational method built on a probabilistic model of VDJ rearrangement. TCRdb's own reprocessing of the public reads used fastp at Q25 and MiXCR and kept productive beta chains. Rows with a matching CDR3 protein are joined into one entry that keeps the most common DNA and genes. These V and J calls are TCRdb output, not the study's own analysis. The sample profile shows fewer than 550,000 distinct CDR3 sequences; roughly 5% of them were found once. Jointly, the top ten make up roughly 3.3% of the sample.

This record belongs to a study of CD8 T cells in ankylosing spondylitis listed by TCRdb under 2017. Study-wide context: The study profiled T cell receptor beta repertoires in healthy donors and ankylosing spondylitis patients to find disease-linked TCR variants. The whole study cohort included 108 healthy donors and around 25 ankylosing spondylitis patients. Peripheral blood was sampled, and synovial fluid was additionally collected from ankylosing spondylitis patients.

From the cysteine up to the phenylalanine, the CDR3 has a length of 13 residues. The retained sequence is limited to the CDR3, 39 bases, with the frame set at the first base. The germline V gene (reference sequence) sets CDR1 to SEHNR and CDR2 to FQNEAQ. The trim is 0 bases for V and 4 bases for J, with a gap of 6 bases between the germline ends. The paper as a whole reports these results and caveats: Some TCR beta motif variants had previously been reported in synovial fluid and blood of reactive arthritis patients, which suggested common disease-initiation mechanisms. In peripheral blood, the disease-linked clones were found at relatively low frequencies and had a CD8+ phenotype. Blood from ankylosing spondylitis patients appeared to be characterized by a TCR beta motif composed of eight highly homologous amino acid variants. The disease-linked clones were reported as significantly enriched in matched synovial fluid samples from ankylosing spondylitis patients.

This clonotype was obtained from a male donor with ankylosing spondylitis. The specimen was blood, either unsorted or a sorted T cell fraction (not recorded which). The sequence is built from TRBV7-9 and TRBJ1-2, with an unclear D gene assignment. This receptor carries the CDR3 CASSLALPYGYTF. The DNA reads as follows: TGTGCCAGCAGCTTAGCGTTGCCCTATGGCTACACCTTC.